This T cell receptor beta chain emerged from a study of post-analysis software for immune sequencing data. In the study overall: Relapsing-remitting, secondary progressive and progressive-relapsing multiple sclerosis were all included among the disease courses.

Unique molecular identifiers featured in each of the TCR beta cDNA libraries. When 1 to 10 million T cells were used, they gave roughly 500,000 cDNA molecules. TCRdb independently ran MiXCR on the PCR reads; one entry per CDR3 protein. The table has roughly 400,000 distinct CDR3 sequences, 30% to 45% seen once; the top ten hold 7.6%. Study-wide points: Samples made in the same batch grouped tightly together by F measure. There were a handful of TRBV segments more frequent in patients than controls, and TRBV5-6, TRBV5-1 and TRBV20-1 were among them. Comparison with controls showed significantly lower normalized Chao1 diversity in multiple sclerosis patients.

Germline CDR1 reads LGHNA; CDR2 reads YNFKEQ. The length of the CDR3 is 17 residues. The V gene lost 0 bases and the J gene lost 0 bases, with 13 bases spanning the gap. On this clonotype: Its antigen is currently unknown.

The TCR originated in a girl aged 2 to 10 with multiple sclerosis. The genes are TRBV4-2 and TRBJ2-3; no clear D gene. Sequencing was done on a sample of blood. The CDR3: CASSQDPGNPSTDTQYF. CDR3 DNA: TGTGCCAGCAGCCAAGATCCGGGCAACCCGAGCACAGATACGCAGTATTTT.